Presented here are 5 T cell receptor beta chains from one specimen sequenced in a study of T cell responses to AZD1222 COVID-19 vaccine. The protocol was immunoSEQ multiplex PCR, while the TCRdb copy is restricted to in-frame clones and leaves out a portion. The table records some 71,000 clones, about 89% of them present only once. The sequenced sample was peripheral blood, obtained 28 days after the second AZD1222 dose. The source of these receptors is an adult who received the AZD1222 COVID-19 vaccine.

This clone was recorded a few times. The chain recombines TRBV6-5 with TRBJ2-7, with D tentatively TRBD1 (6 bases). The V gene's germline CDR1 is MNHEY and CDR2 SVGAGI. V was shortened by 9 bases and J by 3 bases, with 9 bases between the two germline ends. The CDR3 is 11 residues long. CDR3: CASTDSYEQYF. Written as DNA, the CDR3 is TGTGCCAGTACGGACAGCTACGAGCAGTACTTC.

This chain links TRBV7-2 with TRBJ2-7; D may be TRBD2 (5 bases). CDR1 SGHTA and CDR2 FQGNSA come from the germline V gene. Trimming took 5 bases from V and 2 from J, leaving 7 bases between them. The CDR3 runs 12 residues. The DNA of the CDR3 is TGTGCCAGCAGCCTGAGGGCCTACGAGCAGTACTTC. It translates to CASSLRAYEQYF.

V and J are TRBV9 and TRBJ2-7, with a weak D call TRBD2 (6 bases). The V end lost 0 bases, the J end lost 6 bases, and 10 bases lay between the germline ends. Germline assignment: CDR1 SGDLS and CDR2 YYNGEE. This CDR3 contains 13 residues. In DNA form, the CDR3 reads TGTGCCAGCAGCGTAGTCACCGGGGGCGAGCAGTACTTC. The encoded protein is CASSVVTGGEQYF.

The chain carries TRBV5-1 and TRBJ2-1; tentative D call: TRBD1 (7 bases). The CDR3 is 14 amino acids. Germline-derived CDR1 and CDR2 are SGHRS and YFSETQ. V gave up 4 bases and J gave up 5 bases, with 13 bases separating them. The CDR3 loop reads CASSPGGKDNEQFF. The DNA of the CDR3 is TGCGCCAGCAGCCCAGGGGGGAAAGACAATGAGCAGTTCTTC.

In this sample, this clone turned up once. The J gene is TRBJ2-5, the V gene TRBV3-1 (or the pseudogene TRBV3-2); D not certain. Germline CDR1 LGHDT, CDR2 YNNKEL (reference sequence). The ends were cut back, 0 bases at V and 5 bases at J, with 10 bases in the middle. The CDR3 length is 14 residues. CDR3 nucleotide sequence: TGTGCCAGCAGCCAAGATTTCGCCGGGGAGACCCAGTACTTC. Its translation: CASSQDFAGETQYF.